Listed here are 2 T cell receptor beta chains from one sample, sequenced in a study of patients and donors after allogeneic stem cell transplantation. TCRdb passed the RT-PCR reads through MiXCR, listing each CDR3 protein once. Among about 72,000 distinct CDR3 sequences listed, approximately 26% were seen once. Sample: blood, either unsorted or a sorted T cell fraction (not recorded which). The receptors stem from a human donor who was either an allogeneic HSCT recipient or a stem cell or donor lymphocyte infusion donor (not recorded which). It is not recorded whose cells these are; they may come from a transplant donor.

The chain is built from TRBV12-3 or TRBV12-4 and TRBJ2-3; D remains unclear. This CDR3 has 15 amino acids. V lost 10 bases, J lost 0 bases, and 17 bases lay in between. The chain's CDR3 is CAILVRSRSTDTQYF. CDR3 in DNA: TGTGCCATCTTAGTTAGGTCTCGGAGCACAGATACGCAGTATTTT.

The chain employs TRBV5-1 and TRBJ1-6; 8 nucleotides agree with TRBD1. CDR1 and CDR2 (germline): SGHRS, YFSETQ. Trimming at V came to 0 bases and at J to 6 bases, leaving 5 bases not matched to a gene. The CDR3 spans 16 residues. The CDR3 coding sequence is TGCGCCAGCAGCTTGGAGGGGACAGGCACTAATTCACCCCTCCACTTT. Its protein product is CASSLEGTGTNSPLHF.